The rows below give T cell receptor beta chains drawn from one sample of a study of blood T cell repertoires in COVID-19. Assay used: immunoSEQ multiplex PCR; TCRdb lists only in-frame clones, some missing. The sample contains 190,000 or so clones, 84% of which appear only once. Specimen: PBMCs or T cells enriched from blood (not recorded which). These receptors originate from a man aged 35 to 55 who had recovered from COVID-19. CDR3s include the opening cysteine and the closing phenylalanine or tryptophan. The D gene is left open where the match is weak. Clone size is given for some rows only: seen once, a few or many times, or a class if the clone is expanded.

NA	NA	TRBV2	TRBJ1-4	TGTGCCAGCAATGCCGTGTACCGTAGAGGGGAAAAACTGTTTTTT	CASNAVYRRGEKLFF
NA	NA	TRBV19	TRBJ1-1	TGTGCCAGTAGTATCATCCCGGGTATTACTGAAGCTTTCTTT	CASSIIPGITEAFF
NA	NA	TRBV10-1	TRBJ2-5	TGCGCCAGCAGTGAGTCTGGGGGACTTCAAGAGACCCAGTACTTC	CASSESGGLQETQYF
NA	NA	TRBV5-1	TRBJ2-1	TGCGCCAGCAGCTTGGAGGGGTGGACCTCCTACAATGAGCAGTTCTTC	CASSLEGWTSYNEQFF
NA	TRBD2	TRBV9	TRBJ2-1	TGTGCCAGCAGCGTAGTAGCGGGGGGGCAAGAGCAGTTCTTC	CASSVVAGGQEQFF
NA	TRBD1	TRBV6-6	TRBJ1-2	TGTGCCAGCAGTTACGGACAGGGGACTAACTATGGCTACACCTTC	CASSYGQGTNYGYTF
NA	TRBD1	TRBV30	TRBJ2-3	TGTGCCTGGAGTGTACTAACAGGGGGCAAAGATACGCAGTATTTT	CAWSVLTGGKDTQYF
NA	TRBD1	TRBV10-2	TRBJ2-6	TGCGCCAGCAGTACCGACAGGGGTGACGTCCTGACTTTC	CASSTDRGDVLTF
NA	NA	TRBV6-4	TRBJ2-3	TGTGCCAGCAGTGACGAAAGGGGGGGCGCAGATACGCAGTATTTT	CASSDERGGADTQYF
NA	NA	TRBV7-2	TRBJ2-3	TGTGCCAGCAGCATCGCTAATACGCAGTATTTT	CASSIANTQYF
once	NA	TRBV19	TRBJ1-4	TGTGCCACTTCGGACAGCCGCAAGGGTGAAAAACTGTTTTTT	CATSDSRKGEKLFF
NA	TRBD1	TRBV7-9	TRBJ2-5	TGTGCCAGCAGCTTAGCACTGGGCACAGGGGTGGAGACCCAGTACTTC	CASSLALGTGVETQYF
NA	TRBD1	TRBV4-1	TRBJ1-2	TGCGCCAGCAGCCAGCCGGGACAGGGAAACTATGGCTACACCTTC	CASSQPGQGNYGYTF
once	NA	TRBV6-1	TRBJ1-5	TGTGCCAGCAGTGATACAGGGCGGGGGGACCAGCCCCAGCATTTT	CASSDTGRGDQPQHF
NA	NA	TRBV27	TRBJ1-2	TGTGCCAGCAGTTTCTTGAATGTGAACAGAAAAGGGGATGGCTACACCTTC	CASSFLNVNRKGDGYTF
NA	NA	TRBV2	TRBJ2-7	TGTGCCAGCAGCCGACAGTACGAGCAGTACTTC	CASSRQYEQYF
NA	NA	TRBV5-1	TRBJ1-3	TGCGCCAGCAGCTTGGCCGGGAGGGGAAACACCATATATTTT	CASSLAGRGNTIYF
NA	NA	TRBV4-1	TRBJ1-1	TGCGCCAGCAGCCAAAGACAGACCATGAACACTGAAGCTTTCTTT	CASSQRQTMNTEAFF
NA	NA	TRBV28	TRBJ1-5	TGTGCCAGCTCCATGGGGGGGAGCAATCAGCCCCAGCATTTT	CASSMGGSNQPQHF
NA	NA	TRBV18	TRBJ1-5	TGTGCCAGCTCAATTTCTCGGGACAAGCCCCAGCATTTT	CASSISRDKPQHF
NA	TRBD1	TRBV4-2	TRBJ1-1	TGTGCCAGCAGCCATCTGGGACAGATGAACACTGAAGCTTTCTTT	CASSHLGQMNTEAFF
once	TRBD1	TRBV4-2	TRBJ1-2	TGTGCCAGCAGCCAGGAGGACAGGGGGGCCTATGGCTACACCTTC	CASSQEDRGAYGYTF
NA	NA	TRBV5-1	TRBJ1-1	TGCGCCAGCAGCGCCTGGGGGGGCACTGAAGCTTTCTTT	CASSAWGGTEAFF
NA	TRBD2	TRBV9	TRBJ2-1	TGTGCCAGCAGCCCGGGACGACTAGCGGGGGCCGGCGATGAGCAGTTCTTC	CASSPGRLAGAGDEQFF
NA	NA	TRBV6-1	TRBJ1-2	TGTGCCAGCAGTGAAGCGCTCACGAGGGGGGGCTACACCTTC	CASSEALTRGGYTF